This TCR beta chain is from a study of T cells after posttransplantation cyclophosphamide. Whole-study findings and limits: Donor CD8+ memory clones often dominated recipient blood repertoires at later times. Recipient CMV seropositivity and CMV reactivation strongly tracked TRB clonality. Blood and skin or GI T cell repertoires showed limited TRB overlap.

The data were produced by immunoSEQ multiplex PCR, yet TCRdb's version contains in-frame clones alone and is incomplete. Of about 21,000 clones listed, about nine tenths are singletons. CDR1 SGDLS and CDR2 YYNGEE come from the germline V gene. This CDR3 has 15 residues. The V gene lost 4 bases and the J gene lost 4 bases, with 16 bases spanning the gap. Cyclophosphamide on days +3 and +4 followed busulfan-fludarabine conditioning and a marrow graft. On this clone itself: Its antigen is unidentified.

The sequences come from PBMCs, collected after allogeneic stem cell transplant with posttransplant cyclophosphamide. This chain joins TRBV9 and TRBJ2-3; no firm D call. The sequence derives from a female patient in her thirties or forties who received an allogeneic stem cell transplant from a related donor, was CMV-positive, and had no GVHD. Some T cells may originate from the graft donor. CDR3 sequence: CASSLALLNSDTQYF. The CDR3 DNA reads TGTGCCAGCAGCCTCGCCCTCCTTAACTCAGATACGCAGTATTTT.